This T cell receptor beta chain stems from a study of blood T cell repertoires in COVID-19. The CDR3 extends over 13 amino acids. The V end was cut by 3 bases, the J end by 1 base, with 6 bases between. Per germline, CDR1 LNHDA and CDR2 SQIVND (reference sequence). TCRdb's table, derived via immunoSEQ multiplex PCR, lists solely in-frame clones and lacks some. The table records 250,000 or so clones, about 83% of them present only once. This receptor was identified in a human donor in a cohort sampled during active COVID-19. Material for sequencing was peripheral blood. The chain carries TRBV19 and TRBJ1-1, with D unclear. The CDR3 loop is CASSIDRNTEAFF. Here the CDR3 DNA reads TGTGCCAGTAGTATCGATAGGAACACTGAAGCTTTCTTT.